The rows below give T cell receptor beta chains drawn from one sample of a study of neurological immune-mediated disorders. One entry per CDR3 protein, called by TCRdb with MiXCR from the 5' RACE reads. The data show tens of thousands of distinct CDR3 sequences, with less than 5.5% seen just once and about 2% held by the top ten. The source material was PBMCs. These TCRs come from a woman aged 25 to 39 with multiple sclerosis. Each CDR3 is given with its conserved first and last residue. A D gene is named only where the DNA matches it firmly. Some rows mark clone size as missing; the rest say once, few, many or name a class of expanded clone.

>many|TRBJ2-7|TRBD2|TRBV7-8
TGTGCCAGCAGCTTAGCGGTCAGGACTAGCGGGAGGAGCGAGCAGTACTTC
CASSLAVRTSGRSEQYF
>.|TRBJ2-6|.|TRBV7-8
TGTGCCAGCAGCATCGACAGTAATGCCAACGTCCTGACTTTC
CASSIDSNANVLTF
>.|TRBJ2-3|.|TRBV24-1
TGTGCCACCAGTGCCGCCCAAGGGGCAGATACGCAGTATTTT
CATSAAQGADTQYF
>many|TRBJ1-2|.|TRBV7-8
TGTGCCAGCAGCGCGCAGCATGGCTCTAACTATGGCTACACCTTC
CASSAQHGSNYGYTF
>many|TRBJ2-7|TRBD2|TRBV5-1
TGCGCCACAGCACTAGCGGGAGGCAACGAGCAGTACTTC
CATALAGGNEQYF
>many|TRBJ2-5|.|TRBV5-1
TGCGCCAGCAGCCCCCCGGTGTACCAAGAGACCCAGTACTTC
CASSPPVYQETQYF
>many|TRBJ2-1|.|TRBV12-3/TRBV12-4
TGTGCCAGCAGTAAATTCAGTACTGAGCAGTTCTTC
CASSKFSTEQFF
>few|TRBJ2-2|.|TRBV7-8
TGTGCCAGCAGGACCGACTACACCGGGGAGCTGTTTTTT
CASRTDYTGELFF
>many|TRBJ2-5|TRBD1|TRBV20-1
TGCAGTGCTAGGGGACAGCAAAAAGAGACCCAGTACTTC
CSARGQQKETQYF
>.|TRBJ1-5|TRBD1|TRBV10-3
TGTGCCATCAGTGAGTCGACAGGGGTTAATCAGCCCCAGCATTTT
CAISESTGVNQPQHF
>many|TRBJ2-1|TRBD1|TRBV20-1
TGCAGTGCTTACGACAGGGGATTCAACCCCTACAATGAGCAGTTCTTC
CSAYDRGFNPYNEQFF
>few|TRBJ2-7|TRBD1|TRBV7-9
TGTGCCAGCAGGCAGGGACAGGGGGATCTGCAGTACTTC
CASRQGQGDLQYF
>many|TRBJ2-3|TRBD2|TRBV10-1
TGCGCCAGCAGTAGGACTAGCGGGGGTTACACAGATACGCAGTATTTT
CASSRTSGGYTDTQYF
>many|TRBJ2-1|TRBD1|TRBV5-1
TGCGCCAGCGCCCAAAGACAGGGTAGATACAATGAGCAGTTCTTC
CASAQRQGRYNEQFF
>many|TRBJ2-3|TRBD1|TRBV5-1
TGCGCCAGCAGCGCGTCCGGGACAGGGGCCTTAGAGTTCACAGATACGCAGTATTTT
CASSASGTGALEFTDTQYF
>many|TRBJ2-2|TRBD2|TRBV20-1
TGCAGTGCTAGATACCCGGGGGGGGCCAGCACCGGGGAGCTGTTTTTT
CSARYPGGASTGELFF
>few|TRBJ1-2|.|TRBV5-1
TGCGCCAGCAGCTTGGCGACAGCTAACTATGGCTACACCTTC
CASSLATANYGYTF
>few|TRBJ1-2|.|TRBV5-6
TGTGACAGCAGCAAGGGAAGATATGGCTACACCTTC
CDSSKGRYGYTF
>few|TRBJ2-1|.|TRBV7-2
TGTGCCAGCAGCCCCCTCGTCCGCTCCTACAATGAGCAGTTCTTC
CASSPLVRSYNEQFF
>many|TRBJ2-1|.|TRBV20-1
TGCAGTGCACCAAAAGGACGGGGCTGGGACGGTGAGCAGTTCTTC
CSAPKGRGWDGEQFF
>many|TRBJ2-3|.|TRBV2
TGTGCCAGCAGTGGGAGATGGGGGACAGATACGCAGTATTTT
CASSGRWGTDTQYF
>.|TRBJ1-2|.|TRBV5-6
TGTGCCAGCAGCCAAAGGACCGGAGGCTACACCTTC
CASSQRTGGYTF
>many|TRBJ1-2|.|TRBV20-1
TGCAGTGCTAGGGGCGGCCATCGGGAGTCCATCACGCCAAGGACCTTC
CSARGGHRESITPRTF
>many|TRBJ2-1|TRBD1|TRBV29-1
TGCAGCGTCGTCAGGGGGCTCTCCTACAATGAGCAGTTCTTC
CSVVRGLSYNEQFF
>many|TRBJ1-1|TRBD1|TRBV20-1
TGCAGTGCTAGATTCCTGACAGGGGGAACGAACACTGAAGCTTTCTTT
CSARFLTGGTNTEAFF
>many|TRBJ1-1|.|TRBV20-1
TGCAGTGCTACCAACAGGGCGGGAGAGCACACTGAAGCTTTCTTT
CSATNRAGEHTEAFF
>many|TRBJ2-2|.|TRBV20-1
TGCAGTGCTAAGGCTAGCAGGAACACCGGGGAGCTGTTTTTT
CSAKASRNTGELFF